This TCR beta chain stems from a study of T-cell memory formation after mild COVID-19. Notes on the study in general: Clones that contracted from day 15 to 85 had balanced CD4/CD8; later expanders were CD4+ biased. Chiefly within CM and EM were the contracting CD4+ clones; CD8+ ones were within EMRA. Pre-infection memory contained some responding clones, which suggested that cross-reactive memory had joined. Proof of SARS-CoV-2 specificity was absent for the second-wave clones that crested on day 37.

This CDR3 is 17 amino acids long. V shed 7 bases and J 0 bases; nucleotides not matched to a gene: 5. Germline-derived CDR1 and CDR2 are MGHRA and YSYEKL. Worth noting for this clonotype: Its antigen is still unknown.

TCRdb re-analysed the 5' RACE reads in MiXCR, keeping a single row per CDR3 protein. The top ten clones hold approximately 22% of a sample with hundreds of thousands of distinct CDR3 sequences, 20% to 25% of them seen once. This clonotype was sampled from a young man who had mild COVID-19 (a few samples of this study predate the infection). Cell type and time point are not known. The sequencing input was PBMCs or a T cell subset sorted from them (not recorded which). This chain links TRBV4-1 with TRBJ2-6; 11 nucleotides agree with TRBD1. This chain's CDR3 is CASTGQGAPSGANVLTF. The CDR3 nucleotides read TGCGCCAGCACCGGACAGGGGGCCCCCTCTGGGGCCAACGTCCTGACTTTC.